This T cell receptor beta chain appears in the sequencing data of a study of siplizumab effects on memory and regulatory T cells (dated 2019 in TCRdb). Broadly, across the study: The study examined how the anti-CD2 antibody siplizumab affects alloreactive T-cell subsets in allogeneic mixed lymphocyte reactions built from human PBMCs. General study outcomes and caveats: For roughly 80-96% of proliferating CD4+ or CD8+ clones, no naive or memory phenotype could be assigned. Whether proliferating Tregs from siplizumab cultures were suppressive was not functionally confirmed. Among mappable alloreactive CD4+ clones, an average Treg-derived fraction of about 69% was observed with siplizumab, compared with roughly 28% in control reactions. Because sequences below about 10^-5 frequency were poorly captured, only a minor fraction of alloreactive clones could be mapped to unstimulated subsets. Compared with memory T cells, unstimulated naive T cells appeared more diverse, and naive cells seemed to make a substantial contribution to the alloresponse. The cumulative frequency of alloreactive sequences that could be traced back to unstimulated CD4+ memory T cells was significantly reduced by siplizumab.

Sorted unstimulated T cells and proliferating T cells recovered from mixed lymphocyte reactions were subjected to TCRbeta CDR3 sequencing. Fresh whole blood from approximately ten HLA-typed healthy donors was used to isolate PBMCs. To map where alloreactive clones came from, unstimulated CD4+ non-regulatory T cells were FACS-sorted. Remarks on this clone: Its antigen is currently not known. Per-base quality was not reported, and no clone a single base away is much larger than it.

From a lookup of the germline V gene, CDR1 and CDR2 are SGHTA and FQGTGA. V and J are trimmed by 2 bases and 6 bases, and the gene matches miss 5 bases of the junction. The CDR3 runs 15 residues from the cysteine to the phenylalanine. Only the CDR3 part of the read is kept: 45 bases, read in frame from the first base. Library construction relied on the immunoSEQ multiplex PCR assay. About 10^5 TCR templates per sample were assayed by the deep sequencing platform. Genomic DNA extracted from sorted T cells was used for TCRbeta CDR3 sequencing. Under the source paper's analysis protocol: The R programming language was used for clonal analysis of TCRbeta CDR3 data. Comparing unstimulated samples against CFSE-low samples taken after the reaction was how alloreactive CD4+ and CD8+ clones were defined. Regulatory or non-regulatory origin of alloreactive CD4+ clones was assigned by matching sequences to the sorted unstimulated Treg and non-Treg repertoires. In its TCRdb copy, this immuneACCESS table keeps in-frame sequences only and misses some clones. Where compared with another copy, unresolved V genes explain less than half of these, and the others have no known cause. V and J calls and clone size are as listed in that table; D and trimming were resolved from the DNA. This sample holds under 110,000 clones; about nine tenths were observed only once. The top ten clones comprise more than 10% of the sample.

The rearrangement joined TRBV7-3 to TRBJ2-1, and TRBD2 matches 9 of the central bases. The sequence derives from a human donor in good health. The sequenced sample was non-Treg CD4+ T cells sorted from blood. The cell subset or site label for this specimen denotes: FACS-sorted unstimulated CD4+ non-regulatory T cells. The CDR3 region: CASSLVAGEFNEQFF. Here is the DNA: TGTGCCAGCAGCTTAGTAGCGGGAGAATTCAATGAGCAGTTCTTC.